What follows are 3 T cell receptor beta chains derived from one specimen sequenced in a study of technical replicates of blood from four donors. Repertoires were generated with immunoSEQ multiplex PCR, while TCRdb's copy carries only in-frame clones and drops some. The sample records about 72,000 clones, less than 97% being singletons. Sequenced sample: T cells isolated from PBMCs. Every receptor here comes from a human donor in good health.

The chain couples TRBV28 to TRBJ1-2, with D perhaps matching TRBD1 (5 bases). V lost 5 bases, J lost 4 bases, and 20 bases lay in between. The CDR3 is made up of 16 amino acids. Per the germline V gene, CDR1 is MDHEN and CDR2 is SYDVKM. CDR3 amino acids: CASSPTAVRGSYGYTF. CDR3 DNA: TGTGCCAGCAGTCCCACCGCGGTAAGGGGATCCTATGGCTACACCTTC.

This clone was seen a single time. The chain joins TRBV19 to TRBJ2-7; 7 positions match TRBD1. The CDR3 length is 13 residues. From germline, CDR1 is LNHDA and CDR2 SQIVND (reference sequence). The junction had 2 bases not matched to a gene; V was cut back by 6 bases and J by 0 bases. The CDR3 DNA reads TGTGCCAGTAGCCGGGACAGCTCCTACGAGCAGTACTTC. This codes for CASSRDSSYEQYF.

This chain links TRBV5-1 with TRBJ2-2; D uncertain. V was trimmed by 0 bases and J by 0 bases, leaving 9 bases between them. CDR3 length: 16 residues. CDR1 and CDR2 from the germline V gene are SGHRS and YFSETQ. This CDR3 reads CASSLVRSPNTGELFF. As DNA, the CDR3 is TGCGCCAGCAGCTTGGTCCGGTCTCCGAACACCGGGGAGCTGTTTTTT.